These T cell receptor beta chains were read from a single sample in a study of technical replicates of blood from a handful of donors. TCRdb's copy holds only in-frame clones and misses some; the assay was immunoSEQ multiplex PCR. The sample includes around 60,000 clones, 90% to 95% of them seen just once. Sequencing was performed on PBMCs. The origin of the receptors is a human donor in good health. Some clones in this sample may be carry-over from other donors' samples. Each CDR3 is given with its conserved first and last residue. Fields, in order: CDR3 length, V gene, clone size, J gene, D gene, CDR3 protein, CDR3 DNA. The D gene is left open where the match is weak. A row's size may be missing; if present it is once, few, many or a size class.

16	TRBV6-1	once	TRBJ2-7	TRBD2	CASSARAGTSGYEQYF	TGTGCCAGCAGTGCAAGAGCCGGGACTAGCGGATACGAGCAGTACTTC
15	TRBV19	-	TRBJ2-3	TRBD1	CASSSIQGASDTQYF	TGTGCCAGTAGTAGTATTCAGGGGGCCTCAGATACGCAGTATTTT
14	TRBV30	once	TRBJ1-5	-	CAWSTISDNQPQHF	TGTGCCTGGAGTACGATCTCAGACAATCAGCCCCAGCATTTT
16	TRBV12-5	-	TRBJ2-3	TRBD1	CASGLGTGFSTDTQYF	TGTGCTAGTGGTTTGGGGACAGGGTTTAGCACAGATACGCAGTATTTT
15	TRBV19	-	TRBJ1-1	-	CASSIDDRRNTEAFF	TGTGCCAGTAGTATAGATGACAGGCGGAACACTGAAGCTTTCTTT
14	TRBV23-1	-	TRBJ1-3	-	CASSQSGTGNTIYF	TGCGCCAGCAGTCAATCGGGCACTGGAAACACCATATATTTT
16	TRBV4-1	-	TRBJ1-6	TRBD1	CASSQDVQGIGSPLHF	TGCGCCAGCAGCCAAGATGTACAGGGGATCGGTTCACCCCTCCACTTT
14	TRBV5-1	-	TRBJ1-1	-	CASTKQASNTEAFF	TGCGCCAGCACCAAACAGGCATCGAACACTGAAGCTTTCTTT
14	TRBV7-9	-	TRBJ2-2	-	CASSPGLRAGELFF	TGTGCCAGCAGCCCAGGGTTAAGGGCCGGGGAGCTGTTTTTT
15	TRBV18	once	TRBJ1-5	TRBD1	CASSWTGRSNQPQHF	TGTGCCAGCTCGTGGACAGGGCGGAGCAATCAGCCCCAGCATTTT
15	TRBV6-1	-	TRBJ2-7	TRBD1	CASSRTGTTFYEQYF	TGTGCCAGCAGTAGGACAGGGACAACCTTCTACGAGCAGTACTTC
13	TRBV6-1	-	TRBJ2-5	-	CASGSGDQETQYF	TGTGCCAGCGGATCGGGAGATCAAGAGACCCAGTACTTC
14	TRBV9	-	TRBJ1-2	TRBD1	CASSPGTATYGYTF	TGTGCCAGCAGCCCCGGGACAGCGACCTATGGCTACACCTTC
12	TRBV30	once	TRBJ2-1	-	CAWSVLYNEQFF	TGTGCCTGGAGTGTTCTATACAATGAGCAGTTCTTC
14	TRBV15	medium-sized	TRBJ2-7	TRBD1	CATSRGDRGHEQYF	TGTGCCACCAGCAGAGGAGACAGGGGTCACGAGCAGTACTTC
18	TRBV7-2	-	TRBJ2-1	-	CASSLGAGRARGRDEQFF	TGTGCCAGCAGCTTAGGGGCTGGGCGAGCTAGGGGTCGCGATGAGCAGTTCTTC
15	TRBV25-1	-	TRBJ1-4	-	CASSRHTATNEKLFF	TGTGCCAGCAGTCGACACACTGCAACTAATGAAAAACTGTTTTTT
15	TRBV6-1	-	TRBJ2-4	-	CASNGQSYTKNIQYF	TGTGCTAGCAACGGACAGTCTTACACCAAAAACATTCAGTACTTC
18	TRBV7-2	-	TRBJ2-2	TRBD2	CASSLRPPAGGQTGELFF	TGTGCCAGCAGCTTAAGACCTCCGGCGGGGGGGCAAACCGGGGAGCTGTTTTTT
16	TRBV6-5	-	TRBJ2-1	-	CASSYSEAGSYNEQFF	TGTGCCAGCAGTTACTCTGAAGCGGGTTCCTACAATGAGCAGTTCTTC
18	TRBV2	-	TRBJ2-6	-	CASSSIAGAFTGANVLTF	TGTGCCAGCAGTTCCATTGCAGGGGCATTCACTGGGGCCAACGTCCTGACTTTC
14	TRBV7-8	-	TRBJ2-7	-	CASSLVQVKDEQYF	TGTGCCAGCAGCTTAGTACAGGTGAAGGACGAGCAGTACTTC
15	TRBV5-8	once	TRBJ1-6	TRBD1	CASSPGTGGRRALHF	TGTGCCAGCAGCCCCGGGACAGGGGGGCGTAGGGCCCTCCACTTT